This T cell receptor beta chain was captured by sequencing in a study of CD8 T cells in Susac syndrome. The CDR3 sequence is 12 residues long. The V gene's germline CDR1 is KGHDR and CDR2 SFDVKD. Deletions cut 1 base from V and 5 bases from J, with 4 bases between. Random hexamers primed reverse transcription of about 0.5 to 1 ug RNA. Across 54 Vbeta and 13 Jbeta, TCR beta CDR3 was amplified with immunoSEQ multiplex PCR. MiXCR, run by TCRdb on the immunoSEQ multiplex PCR reads, gives a single entry per CDR3 protein. The sample has 120,000 or so distinct CDR3 sequences, 90% to 95% seen once; the top ten hold 0.09% to 0.15%.

The rearrangement joins TRBV24-1 to TRBJ2-5; no reliable D call. The receptor comes from a human donor in good health. The specimen was CD4+ T cells from PBMCs. The DNA for the CDR3 is TGTGCCACCAGTGATTTTTTTGAGACCCAGTACTTC. Protein product: CATSDFFETQYF.